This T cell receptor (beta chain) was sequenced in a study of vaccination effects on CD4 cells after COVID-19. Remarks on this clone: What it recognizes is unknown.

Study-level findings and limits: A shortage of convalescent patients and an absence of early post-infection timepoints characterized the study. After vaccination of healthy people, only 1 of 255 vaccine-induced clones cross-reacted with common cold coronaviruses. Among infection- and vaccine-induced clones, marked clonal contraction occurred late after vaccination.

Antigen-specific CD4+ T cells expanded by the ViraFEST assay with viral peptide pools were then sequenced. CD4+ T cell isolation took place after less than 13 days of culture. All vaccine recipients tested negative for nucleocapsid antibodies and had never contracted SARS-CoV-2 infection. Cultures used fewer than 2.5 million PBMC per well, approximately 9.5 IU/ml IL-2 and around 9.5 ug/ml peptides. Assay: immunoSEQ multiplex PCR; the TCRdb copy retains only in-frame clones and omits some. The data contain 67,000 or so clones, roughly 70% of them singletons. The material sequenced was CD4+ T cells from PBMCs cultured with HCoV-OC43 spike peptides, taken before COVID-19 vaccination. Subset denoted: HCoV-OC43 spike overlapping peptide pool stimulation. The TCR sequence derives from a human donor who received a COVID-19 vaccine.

CDR3 residues: CASSAGTRGTGELFF. In DNA, the CDR3 is TGTGCCAGTAGTGCCGGGACACGGGGCACCGGGGAGCTGTTTTTT. V gene TRBV19 combines with J gene TRBJ2-2, with D possibly being TRBD1 (6 bases). V lost 5 bases to trimming and J lost 4 bases, with 14 bases between them. The CDR3 runs 15 residues. Per germline, CDR1 LNHDA and CDR2 SQIVND (reference sequence).